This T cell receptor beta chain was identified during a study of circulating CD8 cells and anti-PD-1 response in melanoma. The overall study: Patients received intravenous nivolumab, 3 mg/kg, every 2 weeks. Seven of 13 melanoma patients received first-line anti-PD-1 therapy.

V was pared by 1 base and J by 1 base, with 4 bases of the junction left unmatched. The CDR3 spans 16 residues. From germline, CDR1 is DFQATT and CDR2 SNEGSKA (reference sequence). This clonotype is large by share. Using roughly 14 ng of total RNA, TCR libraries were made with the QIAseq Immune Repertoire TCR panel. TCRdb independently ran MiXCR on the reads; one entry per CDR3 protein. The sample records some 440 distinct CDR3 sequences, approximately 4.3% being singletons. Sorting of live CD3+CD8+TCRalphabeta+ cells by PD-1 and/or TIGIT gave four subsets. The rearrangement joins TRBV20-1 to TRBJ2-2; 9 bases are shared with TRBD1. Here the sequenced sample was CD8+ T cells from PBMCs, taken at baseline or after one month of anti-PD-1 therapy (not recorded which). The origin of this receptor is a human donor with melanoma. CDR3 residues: CSARVDRGKNTGELFF. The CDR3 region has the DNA TGCAGTGCTAGAGTTGACAGGGGGAAGAACACCGGGGAGCTGTTTTTT.